This T cell receptor (beta chain) was profiled in a study of human T cells and chemical hapten exposure. About the research overall: DPC at 0.01% went onto the upper back in patch tests, read at 6 days.

V was shortened by 10 bases and J by 4 bases, with 14 bases between the two germline ends. The CDR3 has 12 amino acids. CDR1 and CDR2 (germline): SEHNR, FQNEAQ (reference sequence). Many counts were recorded for this clonotype. Time point specified: patch test 2, 6 weeks after DPC sensitization. Sample treatment: therapeutic diphenylcyclopropenone sensitization with weekly scalp DPC. The total RNA was obtained from whole blood that was not fractionated. For the library, individual cDNA molecules each received unique molecular identifiers. TCRdb independently ran MiXCR on the RACE reads; one entry per CDR3 protein. The table includes 110,000 or so distinct CDR3 sequences, 9.2% detected once.

The TCR was taken from a woman in her forties with alopecia areata. Some clones in this sample may be carry-over from other donors' samples. The sequenced sample was whole blood, obtained in connection with sensitization to the hapten diphenylcyclopropenone (DPC). This rearrangement joins TRBV7-9 to TRBJ2-7, with D perhaps matching TRBD1 (6 bases). The CDR3 loop is CATRTEGYEQYF. CDR3 DNA sequence: TGTGCCACCCGGACAGAAGGGTACGAGCAGTACTTC.